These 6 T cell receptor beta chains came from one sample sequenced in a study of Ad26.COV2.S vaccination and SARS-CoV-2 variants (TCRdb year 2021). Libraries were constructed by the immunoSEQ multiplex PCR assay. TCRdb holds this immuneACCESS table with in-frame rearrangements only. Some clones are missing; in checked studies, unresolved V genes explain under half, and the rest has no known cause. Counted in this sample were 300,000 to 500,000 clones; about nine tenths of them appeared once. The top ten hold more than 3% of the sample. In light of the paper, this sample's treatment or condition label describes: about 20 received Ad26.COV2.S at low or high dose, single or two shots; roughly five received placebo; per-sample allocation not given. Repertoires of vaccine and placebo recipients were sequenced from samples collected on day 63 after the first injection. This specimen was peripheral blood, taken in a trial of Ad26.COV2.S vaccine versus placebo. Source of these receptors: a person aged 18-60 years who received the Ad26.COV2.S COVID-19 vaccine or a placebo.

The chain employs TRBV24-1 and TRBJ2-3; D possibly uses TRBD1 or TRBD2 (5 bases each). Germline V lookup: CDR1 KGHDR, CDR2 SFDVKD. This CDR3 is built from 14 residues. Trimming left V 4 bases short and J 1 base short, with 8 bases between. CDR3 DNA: TGTGCCACCAGTGACCTGGGGGGCACAGATACGCAGTATTTT. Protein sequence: CATSDLGGTDTQYF.

CDR3 coding DNA: TGTGCCAGCAGCCAAGACTCCGGGGCGAACACTGAAGCTTTCTTT. Amino acid sequence: CASSQDSGANTEAFF. The chain links TRBV14 to TRBJ1-1; a possible D gene is TRBD1 (5 bases). This CDR3 region has 15 residues. Germline CDR1 is SGHDN and CDR2 is FVKESK. V was shortened by 0 bases and J by 1 base, with 9 bases between the two germline ends.

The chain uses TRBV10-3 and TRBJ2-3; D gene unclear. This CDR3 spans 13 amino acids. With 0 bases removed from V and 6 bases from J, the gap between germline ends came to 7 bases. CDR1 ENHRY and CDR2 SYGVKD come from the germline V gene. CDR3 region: CAISESMIDTQYF. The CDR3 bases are TGTGCCATCAGTGAGTCGATGATCGATACGCAGTATTTT.

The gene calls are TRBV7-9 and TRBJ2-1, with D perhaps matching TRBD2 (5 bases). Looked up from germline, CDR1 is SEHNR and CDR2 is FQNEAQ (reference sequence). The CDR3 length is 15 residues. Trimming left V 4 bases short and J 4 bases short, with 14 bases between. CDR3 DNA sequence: TGTGCCAGCAGCTCCTACAGAGGGAATTACAATGAGCAGTTCTTC. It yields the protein CASSSYRGNYNEQFF.

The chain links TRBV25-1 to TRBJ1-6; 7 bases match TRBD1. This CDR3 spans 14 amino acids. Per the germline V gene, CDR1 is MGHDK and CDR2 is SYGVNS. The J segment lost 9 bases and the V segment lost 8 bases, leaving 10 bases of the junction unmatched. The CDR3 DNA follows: TGTGCCAGCCGCCAAACAGGGGCAATTTCACCCCTCCACTTT. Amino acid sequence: CASRQTGAISPLHF.

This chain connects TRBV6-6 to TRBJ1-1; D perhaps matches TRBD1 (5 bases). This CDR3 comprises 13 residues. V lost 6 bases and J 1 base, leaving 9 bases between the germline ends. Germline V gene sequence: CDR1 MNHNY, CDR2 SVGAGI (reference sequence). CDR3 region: CASRDTSNTEAFF. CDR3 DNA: TGTGCCAGCAGGGACACTTCGAACACTGAAGCTTTCTTT.